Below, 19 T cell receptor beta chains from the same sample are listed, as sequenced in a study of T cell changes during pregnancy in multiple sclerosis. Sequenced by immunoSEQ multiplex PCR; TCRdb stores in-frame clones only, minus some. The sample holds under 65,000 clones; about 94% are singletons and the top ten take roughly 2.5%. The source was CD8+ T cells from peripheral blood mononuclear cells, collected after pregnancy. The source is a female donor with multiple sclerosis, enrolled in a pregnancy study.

This CDR3 reads CASTHGFEGQYF. The CDR3, as DNA: TGTGCCAGTACCCACGGATTTGAGGGGCAGTACTTC. The V call is TRBV19, the J call TRBJ2-7; weak D call: TRBD2 (5 bases). Germline CDR1 LNHDA, CDR2 SQIVND (reference sequence). V was shortened by 7 bases and J by 9 bases, with 16 bases between the two germline ends. This CDR3 is built from 12 residues.

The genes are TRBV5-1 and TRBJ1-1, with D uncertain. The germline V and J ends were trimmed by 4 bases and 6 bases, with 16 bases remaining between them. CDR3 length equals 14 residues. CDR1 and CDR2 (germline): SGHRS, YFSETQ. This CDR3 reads CASSLRVELPEAFF. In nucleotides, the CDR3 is TGCGCCAGCAGCCTGAGGGTCGAGCTCCCTGAAGCTTTCTTT. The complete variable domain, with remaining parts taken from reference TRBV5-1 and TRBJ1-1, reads KAGVTQTPRYLIKTRGQQVTLSCSPISGHRSVSWYQQTPGQGLQFLFEYFSETQRNKGNFPGRFSGRQFSNSRSEMNVSTLELGDSALYLCASSLRVELPEAFFGQGTRLTVV.

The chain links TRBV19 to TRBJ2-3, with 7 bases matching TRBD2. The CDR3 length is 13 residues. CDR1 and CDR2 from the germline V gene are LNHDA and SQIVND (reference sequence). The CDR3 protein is CASGWTSTDTQYF. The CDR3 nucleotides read TGTGCTAGCGGGTGGACTAGCACAGATACGCAGTATTTT. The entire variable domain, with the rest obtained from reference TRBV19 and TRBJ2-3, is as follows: DGGITQSPKYLFRKEGQNVTLSCEQNLNHDAMYWYRQDPGQGLRLIYYSQIVNDFQKGDIAEGYSVSREKKESFPLTVTSAQKNPTAFYLCASGWTSTDTQYFGPGTRLTVL.

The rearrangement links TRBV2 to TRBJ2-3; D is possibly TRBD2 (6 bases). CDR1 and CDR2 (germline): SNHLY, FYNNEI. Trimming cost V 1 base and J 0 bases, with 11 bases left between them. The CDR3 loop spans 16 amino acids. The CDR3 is CASSEGLADSTDTQYF. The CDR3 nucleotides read TGTGCCAGCAGTGAAGGGTTAGCGGATAGCACAGATACGCAGTATTTT.

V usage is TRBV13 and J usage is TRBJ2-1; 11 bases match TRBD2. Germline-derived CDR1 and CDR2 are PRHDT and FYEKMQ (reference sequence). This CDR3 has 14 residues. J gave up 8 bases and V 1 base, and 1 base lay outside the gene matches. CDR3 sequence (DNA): TGTGCCAGCAGCTTAGAACTAGCGGGAGATGAGCAGTTCTTC. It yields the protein CASSLELAGDEQFF.

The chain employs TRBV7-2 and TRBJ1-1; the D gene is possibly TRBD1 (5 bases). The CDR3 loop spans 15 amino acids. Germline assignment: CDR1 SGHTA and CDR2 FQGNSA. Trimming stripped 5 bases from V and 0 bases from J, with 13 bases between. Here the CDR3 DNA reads TGTGCCAGCAGCCACGCCCAGGGTCTGAACACTGAAGCTTTCTTT. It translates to CASSHAQGLNTEAFF.

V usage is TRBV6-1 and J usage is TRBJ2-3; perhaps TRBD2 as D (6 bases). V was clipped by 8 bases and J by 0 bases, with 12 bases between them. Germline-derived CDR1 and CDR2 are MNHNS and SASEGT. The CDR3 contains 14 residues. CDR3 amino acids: CASCRGSSTDTQYF. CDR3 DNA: TGTGCCAGCTGTCGGGGGAGTAGCACAGATACGCAGTATTTT.

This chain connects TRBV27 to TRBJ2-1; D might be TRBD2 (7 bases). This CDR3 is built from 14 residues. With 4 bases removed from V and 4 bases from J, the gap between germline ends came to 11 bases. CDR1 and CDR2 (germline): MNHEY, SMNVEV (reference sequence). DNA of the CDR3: TGTGCCAGCAGTTCCGGGGGGACATACAATGAGCAGTTCTTC. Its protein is CASSSGGTYNEQFF.

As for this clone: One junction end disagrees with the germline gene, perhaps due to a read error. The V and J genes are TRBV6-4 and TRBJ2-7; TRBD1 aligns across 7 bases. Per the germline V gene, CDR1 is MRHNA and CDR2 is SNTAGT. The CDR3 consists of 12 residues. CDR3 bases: TGTGCCAGCAGTATAGGAGCACGACAGGGAAACTTC. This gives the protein CASSIGARQGNF.

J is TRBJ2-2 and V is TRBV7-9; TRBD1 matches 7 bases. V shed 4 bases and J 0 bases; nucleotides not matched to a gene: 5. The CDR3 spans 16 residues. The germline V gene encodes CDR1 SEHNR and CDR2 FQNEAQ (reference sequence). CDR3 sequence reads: CASSSTGIANTGELFF. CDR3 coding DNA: TGTGCCAGCAGCTCGACAGGGATCGCGAACACCGGGGAGCTGTTTTTT.

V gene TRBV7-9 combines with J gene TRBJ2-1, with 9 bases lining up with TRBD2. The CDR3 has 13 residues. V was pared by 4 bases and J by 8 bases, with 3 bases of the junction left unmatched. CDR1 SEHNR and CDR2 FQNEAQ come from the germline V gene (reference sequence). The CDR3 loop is CASSSRTSDEQFF. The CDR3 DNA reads TGTGCCAGCAGCTCTAGGACTAGCGATGAGCAGTTCTTC.

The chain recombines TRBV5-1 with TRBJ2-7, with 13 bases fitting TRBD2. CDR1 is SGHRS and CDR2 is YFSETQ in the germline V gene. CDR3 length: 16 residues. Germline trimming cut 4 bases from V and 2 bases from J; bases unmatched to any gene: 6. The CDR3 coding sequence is TGCGCCAGCAGCGCGCGACTAGCGGGAGGACCCTACGAGCAGTACTTC. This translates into CASSARLAGGPYEQYF.

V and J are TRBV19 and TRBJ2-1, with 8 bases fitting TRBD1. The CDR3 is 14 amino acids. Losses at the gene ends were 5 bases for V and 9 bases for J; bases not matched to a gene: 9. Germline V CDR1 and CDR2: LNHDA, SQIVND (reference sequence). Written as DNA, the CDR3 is TGTGCCAGTAGTTACAACAGGGGGAACGGTGAGCAGTTCTTC. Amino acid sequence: CASSYNRGNGEQFF.

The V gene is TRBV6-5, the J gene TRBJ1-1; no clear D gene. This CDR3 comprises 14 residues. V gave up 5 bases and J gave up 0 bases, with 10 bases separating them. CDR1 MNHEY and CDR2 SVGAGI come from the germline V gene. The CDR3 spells CASSPGGLNTEAFF. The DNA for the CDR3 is TGTGCCAGCAGTCCCGGAGGGCTGAACACTGAAGCTTTCTTT.

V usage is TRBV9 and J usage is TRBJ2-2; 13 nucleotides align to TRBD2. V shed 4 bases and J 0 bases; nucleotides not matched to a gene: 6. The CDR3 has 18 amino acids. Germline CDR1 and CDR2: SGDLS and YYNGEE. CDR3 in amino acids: CASSSGLAGLTNTGELFF. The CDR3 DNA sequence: TGTGCCAGCAGCTCGGGACTAGCGGGGTTAACGAACACCGGGGAGCTGTTTTTT. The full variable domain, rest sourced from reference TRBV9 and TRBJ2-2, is DSGVTQTPKHLITATGQRVTLRCSPRSGDLSVYWYQQSLDQGLQFLIQYYNGEERAKGNILERFSAQQFPDLHSELNLSSLELGDSALYFCASSSGLAGLTNTGELFFGEGSRLTVL.

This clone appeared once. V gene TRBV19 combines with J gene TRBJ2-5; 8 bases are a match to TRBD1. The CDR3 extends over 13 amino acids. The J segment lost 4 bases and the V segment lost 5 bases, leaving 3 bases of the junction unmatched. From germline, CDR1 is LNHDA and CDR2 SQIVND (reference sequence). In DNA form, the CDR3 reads TGTGCCAGTAGTGTTCAGGGGGCAGAGACCCAGTACTTC. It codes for CASSVQGAETQYF.

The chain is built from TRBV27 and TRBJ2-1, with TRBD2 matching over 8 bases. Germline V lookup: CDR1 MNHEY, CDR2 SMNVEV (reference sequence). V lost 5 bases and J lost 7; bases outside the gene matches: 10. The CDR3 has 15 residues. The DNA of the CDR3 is TGTGCCAGCAGTCCCCAGCGGGAGAGGTTGAATGAGCAGTTCTTC. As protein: CASSPQRERLNEQFF.

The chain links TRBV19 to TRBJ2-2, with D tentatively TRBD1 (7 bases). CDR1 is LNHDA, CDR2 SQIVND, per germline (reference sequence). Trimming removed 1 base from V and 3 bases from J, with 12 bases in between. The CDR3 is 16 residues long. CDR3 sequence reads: CASSIVRRGDTGELFF. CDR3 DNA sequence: TGTGCCAGTAGTATAGTACGCAGGGGGGACACCGGGGAGCTGTTTTTT.

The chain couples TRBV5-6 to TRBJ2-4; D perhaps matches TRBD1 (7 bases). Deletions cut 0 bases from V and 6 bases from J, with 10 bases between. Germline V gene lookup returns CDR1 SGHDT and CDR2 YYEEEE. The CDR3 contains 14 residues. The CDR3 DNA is TGTGCCAGCAGCTTGGGCCAGGGGGGAAACATTCAGTACTTC. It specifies CASSLGQGGNIQYF.